This TCR beta chain was recorded in a study of cytomegalovirus exposure and HLA in healthy donors. CDR3 length: 14 amino acids. CDR1 and CDR2 from the germline V gene are MDHEN and SYDVKM. Trimming shortened V by 7 bases and J by 4 bases, and 13 bases separated the two germline ends. This PCR relied on a set of 60 Vbeta primers and 13 Jbeta primers. Profiled with immunoSEQ multiplex PCR; TCRdb holds only in-frame clones, not every one. Of around 130,000 clones detected, around 77% appear once; the ten largest clones hold approximately 1.2%. The sample consisted of PBMCs. This clonotype was obtained from a man aged 50 to 59 in good health and CMV-seronegative. The chain employs TRBV28 and TRBJ1-4; D is unclear. The CDR3 sequence: CASKRAAYNEKLFF. The CDR3 DNA follows: TGTGCCAGCAAGCGGGCAGCTTATAATGAAAAACTGTTTTTT.